The 28 T cell receptor beta chains below were found in one sample sequenced in a study of cytomegalovirus exposure and HLA in healthy donors. The PCR used 60 Vbeta and 13 Jbeta primers. The table came from immunoSEQ multiplex PCR; TCRdb's copy has only in-frame clones and leaves some out. The table includes some 120,000 clones, under 80% detected once. Sequences were obtained from PBMCs. All receptors derive from a man between 40 and 49 years old in good health and CMV-seropositive.

The chain employs TRBV10-3 and TRBJ1-1; TRBD1 matches 11 bases. The CDR3 covers 15 residues. CDR1 ENHRY and CDR2 SYGVKD come from the germline V gene. The V gene end was trimmed by 0 bases and the J gene end by 3 bases; junction bases not matched to a gene: 0. CDR3 loop: CAISESGQGDTEAFF. For the CDR3, the DNA is TGTGCCATCAGTGAGTCGGGACAGGGGGACACTGAAGCTTTCTTT.

This chain uses TRBV6-1 with TRBJ1-2; D unresolved. Trimming removed 5 bases from V and 0 bases from J, with 10 bases in between. The CDR3 is made up of 14 amino acids. Germline V gene sequence: CDR1 MNHNS, CDR2 SASEGT. CDR3 loop: CASSRRGSNYGYTF. For the CDR3, the DNA is TGTGCCAGCAGTAGACGAGGATCTAACTATGGCTACACCTTC.

CDR3 in DNA: TGTGCCAGCAGCTCCGGACTAGCGGGAGGCCCCATCTCCTACGAGCAGTACTTC. It translates to CASSSGLAGGPISYEQYF. The gene calls are TRBV7-3 and TRBJ2-7; 14 bases agree with TRBD2. This CDR3 comprises 18 residues. Germline V gene data show CDR1 as SGHTA and CDR2 as FQGTGA. Germline trimming cut 4 bases from V and 0 bases from J; bases unmatched to any gene: 8.

The rearrangement joins TRBV6-5 to TRBJ2-1; the match to TRBD2 covers 7 bases. With V trimmed by 11 bases and J by 8 bases, 6 bases remained unmatched. Germline CDR1 MNHEY, CDR2 SVGAGI. There are 11 residues in the CDR3. Here the CDR3 DNA reads TGTGCCGCAACGGGGGGACATGAGCAGTTCTTC. Its protein is CAATGGHEQFF.

The V and J genes are TRBV7-8 and TRBJ1-6, with D maybe TRBD1 (6 bases). V lost 1 base, J lost 7 bases, and 11 bases lay in between. This CDR3 is built from 15 residues. The germline V gene has CDR1 SGHVS and CDR2 FQNEAQ. CDR3 in amino acids: CASSLGGGQNSPLHF. As DNA, the CDR3 is TGTGCCAGCAGCTTAGGGGGGGGGCAAAATTCACCCCTCCACTTT.

The chain combines TRBV10-2 with TRBJ1-1, with 10 bases that match TRBD1. Germline CDR1 WSHSY, CDR2 SAAADI. After removal of 2 bases from V and 4 bases from J, the junction contained 7 bases not matched to a gene. The CDR3 length is 16 residues. In nucleotides, the CDR3 is TGCGCCAGCAGTGAGCGCCGACAGGGGGCGGGCACTGAAGCTTTCTTT. It encodes CASSERRQGAGTEAFF.

This clone was detected a few times. J is TRBJ2-1 and V is TRBV4-1; D is uncertain. Trimming shortened V by 3 bases and J by 0 bases, and 12 bases separated the two germline ends. This CDR3 is 16 amino acids long. The germline V gene has CDR1 MGHRA and CDR2 YSYEKL. The CDR3 nucleotides read TGCGCCAGCAGCCATCCCGACTCTAGCTCCTACAATGAGCAGTTCTTC. Protein sequence: CASSHPDSSSYNEQFF.

The gene calls are TRBV30 and TRBJ1-3; perhaps TRBD1 as D (5 bases). Trimming pared 4 bases from V and 0 bases from J, leaving 13 bases between. CDR1 GTSNPN and CDR2 SVGIG come from the germline V gene (reference sequence). This CDR3 region has 15 residues. The CDR3 protein is CAWTAGTFSGNTIYF. The CDR3 DNA sequence: TGTGCCTGGACCGCAGGGACTTTCTCTGGAAACACCATATATTTT. The full variable domain, rest sourced from reference TRBV30 and TRBJ1-3, is SQTIHQWPATLVQPVGSPLSLECTVEGTSNPNLYWYRQAAGRGLQLLFYSVGIGQISSEVPQNLSASRPQDRQFILSSKKLLLSDSGFYLCAWTAGTFSGNTIYFGEGSWLTVV.

The chain recombines TRBV18 with TRBJ1-6; tentatively, D is TRBD1 (6 bases). CDR3 length: 14 residues. Germline CDR1 and CDR2: KGHSH and LQKENI. With 8 bases removed from V and 9 bases from J, the gap between germline ends came to 17 bases. CDR3: CASTNRAVPSPLHF. As DNA, the CDR3 is TGTGCCAGCACGAACAGGGCCGTCCCTTCACCCCTCCACTTT.

This sequence joins TRBV28 and TRBJ1-2; tentatively, D is TRBD1 (5 bases). Germline CDR1 is MDHEN and CDR2 is SYDVKM. V gave up 2 bases and J gave up 4 bases, with 17 bases separating them. The CDR3 is 16 residues long. Here the CDR3 DNA reads TGTGCCAGCAGTTTACTTGGGGCGGGGTTTTTCTATGGCTACACCTTC. It specifies CASSLLGAGFFYGYTF.

This clone came up a few times. This chain connects TRBV20-1 to TRBJ2-1, with D uncertain. Between the trimmed V and J ends, which lost 0 bases and 10 bases, there was a span of 7 bases. From germline, CDR1 is DFQATT and CDR2 SNEGSKA (reference sequence). This CDR3 has 11 residues. The CDR3 protein is CSARDFPEQFF. As DNA, the CDR3 is TGCAGTGCTAGAGATTTCCCGGAGCAGTTCTTC.

This rearrangement joins TRBV15 to TRBJ2-3; 11 bases agree with TRBD2. This CDR3 spans 16 amino acids. The trim removed 6 bases at V and 2 bases at J, leaving 7 bases unmatched. Germline CDR1 is LNHNV and CDR2 is YYDKDF (reference sequence). This chain's CDR3 is CATSPLAGGPTDTQYF. CDR3 nucleotide sequence: TGTGCCACCAGTCCGTTAGCGGGAGGGCCCACAGATACGCAGTATTTT.

The chain couples TRBV11-2 to TRBJ2-7; D possibly corresponds to TRBD1 (5 bases). The V and J ends lost 3 bases and 5 bases respectively, with 11 bases between them. Germline CDR1 SGHAT, CDR2 FQNNGV. This CDR3 contains 13 residues. CDR3 loop: CASSLGRVHEQYF. The CDR3 coding sequence is TGTGCCAGCAGCTTGGGCAGGGTCCACGAGCAGTACTTC. Full variable domain (missing parts from reference TRBV11-2 and TRBJ2-7): EAGVAQSPRYKIIEKRQSVAFWCNPISGHATLYWYQQILGQGPKLLIQFQNNGVVDDSQLPKDRFSAERLKGVDSTLKIQPAKLEDSAVYLCASSLGRVHEQYFGPGTRLTVT.

This chain links TRBV7-2 with TRBJ2-5, with 10 bases fitting TRBD2. Losses at the gene ends were 5 bases for V and 3 bases for J; bases not matched to a gene: 9. This CDR3 has 16 amino acids. Germline CDR1 and CDR2: SGHTA and FQGNSA. This CDR3 is CASSPSVGLAEETQYF. The CDR3 nucleotides are TGTGCCAGCAGCCCGAGCGTAGGACTAGCGGAAGAGACCCAGTACTTC.

The J gene is TRBJ2-2, the V gene TRBV15, with no clear D. Trimming shortened V by 0 bases and J by 1 base, and 12 bases separated the two germline ends. The CDR3 has 17 amino acids. The germline V gene has CDR1 LNHNV and CDR2 YYDKDF (reference sequence). The CDR3 spells CATSRDTTRQNTGELFF. The CDR3 DNA reads TGTGCCACCAGCAGAGACACCACCCGACAGAACACCGGGGAGCTGTTTTTT.

CDR3 nucleotides: TGTGCCTGGAGTGCTCCCTCTTTAGAAGCTTTCTTT. It specifies CAWSAPSLEAFF. The rearrangement links TRBV30 to TRBJ1-1; no reliable D call. V was cut by 1 base and J by 8 bases, with 11 bases left in between. Germline values: CDR1 GTSNPN, CDR2 SVGIG (reference sequence). This CDR3 contains 12 residues.

V gene TRBV15 combines with J gene TRBJ1-1, with TRBD1 identical over 12 bases. Germline V gives CDR1 LNHNV, CDR2 YYDKDF (reference sequence). This CDR3 comprises 17 residues. V was clipped by 3 bases and J by 6 bases; unmatched bases: 11. The CDR3 DNA sequence: TGTGCCACCAGCAGCCCGGGACAGGGGGCCAGGAGGGCTGAAGCTTTCTTT. This codes for CATSSPGQGARRAEAFF. Full variable domain (rest looked up from reference TRBV15 and TRBJ1-1): DAMVIQNPRYQVTQFGKPVTLSCSQTLNHNVMYWYQQKSSQAPKLLFHYYDKDFNNEADTPDNFQSRRPNTSFCFLDIRSPGLGDTAMYLCATSSPGQGARRAEAFFGQGTRLTVV.

The chain uses TRBV9 and TRBJ1-3, with D unclear. With 1 base removed from V and 0 bases from J, the gap between germline ends came to 14 bases. The CDR3 is 17 residues long. The germline V gene encodes CDR1 SGDLS and CDR2 YYNGEE. The CDR3 DNA sequence: TGTGCCAGCAGCGTATCTATCGGACGGGGCTCTGGAAACACCATATATTTT. This gives the protein CASSVSIGRGSGNTIYF.

The chain employs TRBV30 and TRBJ2-1; 7 positions match TRBD2. From germline, CDR1 is GTSNPN and CDR2 SVGIG (reference sequence). With V trimmed by 0 bases and J by 7 bases, 3 bases remained unmatched. CDR3 length: 13 amino acids. CDR3 DNA sequence: TGTGCCTGGAGTGTGGGGGGGAAGAATGAGCAGTTCTTC. This gives the protein CAWSVGGKNEQFF.

V and J are TRBV27 and TRBJ2-3; weak D call: TRBD1 (5 bases). Looked up from germline, CDR1 is MNHEY and CDR2 is SMNVEV (reference sequence). With 5 bases removed from V and 2 bases from J, the gap between germline ends came to 17 bases. This CDR3 is built from 16 residues. The CDR3 loop reads CASSPIDRTLTDTQYF. The CDR3 DNA reads TGTGCCAGCAGTCCCATTGACAGAACACTCACAGATACGCAGTATTTT.

The genes are TRBV5-4 and TRBJ1-1; 7 bases are shared with TRBD1. The V segment lost 3 bases and the J segment 0 bases; nucleotides outside the gene matches: 5. This CDR3 has 15 residues. Germline-derived CDR1 and CDR2 are SGHNT and YYREEE (reference sequence). In DNA, the CDR3 is TGTGCCAGCAGCTCAGGGGGACAGATGAACACTGAAGCTTTCTTT. Translating it yields CASSSGGQMNTEAFF.

The rearrangement joins TRBV9 to TRBJ2-3; 10 bases are shared with TRBD2. Germline assignment: CDR1 SGDLS and CDR2 YYNGEE. With V trimmed by 3 bases and J by 6 bases, 10 bases remained unmatched. CDR3 length equals 16 residues. The CDR3 spells CASSAGSGRLQDTQYF. Written as DNA, the CDR3 is TGTGCCAGCAGCGCGGGTAGCGGGAGGTTACAGGATACGCAGTATTTT.

This rearrangement joins TRBV6-5 to TRBJ2-5; the D is unclear. CDR3 size: 14 residues. Germline V gene lookup returns CDR1 MNHEY and CDR2 SVGAGI. Trimming left V 2 bases short and J 5 bases short, with 12 bases between. CDR3 bases: TGTGCCAGCAGTTACCGAAGCCTGTTCGAGACCCAGTACTTC. Encoded protein: CASSYRSLFETQYF.

As for this clone: Sequence at one end of the junction differs from germline and may be a read error. The chain employs TRBV19 and TRBJ2-2; 12 bases line up with TRBD2. The CDR3 sequence is 15 residues long. CDR1 is LNHDA and CDR2 is SQIVND in the germline V gene (reference sequence). The chain's CDR3 is CTSRPTSGSNGELFF. The CDR3 nucleotides read TGTACCAGTAGGCCGACTAGCGGGAGCAACGGGGAGCTGTTTTTT.

CDR3 in DNA: TGCGCCAGCAGCCAAGATCGGGTCACCGGGGAGCTGTTTTTT. This gives the protein CASSQDRVTGELFF. V usage is TRBV4-1 and J usage is TRBJ2-2; D remains ambiguous. V lost 0 bases to trimming and J lost 4 bases, with 6 bases between them. The germline V gene has CDR1 MGHRA and CDR2 YSYEKL. This CDR3 spans 14 amino acids.

As to this clone: In the same sample, other DNA sequences code for this CDR3. CDR3 nucleotide sequence: TGTGCCAGCTCACCAGGACAGGGGAATCAGCCCCAGCATTTT. It yields the protein CASSPGQGNQPQHF. The chain joins TRBV18 to TRBJ1-5; 9 bases align to TRBD1. Germline CDR1 KGHSH, CDR2 LQKENI. The J segment lost 4 bases and the V segment lost 2 bases, leaving 0 bases of the junction unmatched. The CDR3 has 14 residues.

The V gene is TRBV9, the J gene TRBJ2-1; the match to TRBD2 covers 9 bases. This CDR3 has 13 residues. Germline V gives CDR1 SGDLS, CDR2 YYNGEE. V was clipped by 7 bases and J by 8 bases; unmatched bases: 7. The CDR3 region is CASLREGRDEQFF. Written as DNA, the CDR3 is TGTGCCAGCTTGCGGGAGGGTAGGGATGAGCAGTTCTTC.

The chain has TRBV19 and TRBJ2-1; 9 positions agree with TRBD1. Germline-derived CDR1 and CDR2 are LNHDA and SQIVND (reference sequence). The ends lost 3 bases at V and 8 bases at J; junction bases unmatched: 8. This CDR3 spans 15 amino acids. The CDR3 bases are TGTGCCAGTAGTATGGATTCTACAGGGGGCGATGAGCAGTTCTTC. It specifies CASSMDSTGGDEQFF. Supplemented by reference TRBV19 and TRBJ2-1, the full variable domain reads DGGITQSPKYLFRKEGQNVTLSCEQNLNHDAMYWYRQDPGQGLRLIYYSQIVNDFQKGDIAEGYSVSREKKESFPLTVTSAQKNPTAFYLCASSMDSTGGDEQFFGPGTRLTVL.